Described below is a single T cell receptor (beta chain) sequence and its context. The antigen remains unidentified. Researchers ran the PCR with 60 Vbeta and 13 Jbeta primers. The authors' processing: In a later analysis, 8.5 million to 14 million of 75 million to 90 million unique beta chains occurred in at least two donors. Clones were read by immunoSEQ multiplex PCR, and TCRdb kept only the in-frame ones, dropping some. The V and J calls and clone size were taken over from that table, and D and trimming were inferred from the DNA. The table shows over 150,000 clones, with about four fifths occurring only once. Donors likely had unrecorded immune exposures despite being nominally healthy when sampled. This entry is derived from a study of cytomegalovirus exposure and HLA in healthy donors. Points from the study as a whole: Researchers reportedly found TCR beta sequences accurately predicted most subjects' HLA-A and HLA-B alleles. A few chains linked to CMV were shown in vitro to be specific for CMV antigens.

The CDR3 extends over 13 amino acids. Trimming left V 2 bases short and J 2 bases short, with 7 bases between. The V gene's germline CDR1 is SGHRS and CDR2 YFSETQ. The sample comprised PBMCs. The sequence was collected from a woman between 50 and 59 years old in good health and CMV-seropositive. The chain couples TRBV5-1 to TRBJ2-5; no firm D call. This chain's CDR3 is CASSFGNQETQYF. In DNA, the CDR3 is TGCGCCAGCAGCTTTGGCAATCAAGAGACCCAGTACTTC.